A single sample is the source of the 31 T cell receptor beta chains below, sequenced in a study of Ad26.COV2.S vaccination and SARS-CoV-2 variants. Treatment indicated: some 20 received Ad26.COV2.S at low or high dose, single or two shots; 5 received placebo; per-sample allocation not given. Samples came from day 63 after the first vaccine or placebo injection. TCRdb's table, derived via immunoSEQ multiplex PCR, lists solely in-frame clones and lacks some. The sample lists some 350,000 clones; about 88% were seen once. This material consisted of peripheral blood, taken in a trial of Ad26.COV2.S vaccine versus placebo. All receptors come from a person aged 18-60 years who received the Ad26.COV2.S COVID-19 vaccine or a placebo.

The chain combines TRBV6-6 with TRBJ2-1; D possibly corresponds to TRBD2 (7 bases). Looked up from germline, CDR1 is MNHNY and CDR2 is SVGAGI (reference sequence). Trimming left V 5 bases short and J 4 bases short, with 18 bases between. The CDR3 sequence is 16 residues long. CDR3 in DNA: TGTGCCAGCAGTCGAGGGGGGGACCTATCATACAATGAGCAGTTCTTC. Protein product: CASSRGGDLSYNEQFF.

In the case of this clone: Likely a read error: the CDR3 ends without its conserved phenylalanine or tryptophan. The DNA is omitted, as the CDR3 cannot be located on it reliably, and the CDR3 follows TCRdb's listing. The J gene is TRBJ2-7, the V gene TRBV24-1; the D segment call TRBD1 is taken from the table without a DNA check. The germline V gene has CDR1 KGHDR and CDR2 SFDVKD. The CDR3 is 10 amino acids long, termini counted. The CDR3 is CATSDWASRL.

The V and J genes are TRBV18 and TRBJ2-7; perhaps TRBD1 as D (6 bases). V was cut by 1 base and J by 5 bases, with 12 bases left in between. Germline V gene lookup returns CDR1 KGHSH and CDR2 LQKENI. The CDR3 consists of 14 residues. CDR3 sequence reads: CASSPQGVVHEQYF. In DNA form, the CDR3 reads TGTGCCAGCTCACCACAGGGGGTCGTCCACGAGCAGTACTTC.

The genes are TRBV7-2 and TRBJ1-1; D is possibly TRBD1 (6 bases). This CDR3 comprises 14 residues. V was clipped by 3 bases and J by 11 bases, with 19 bases between them. Germline V gene sequence: CDR1 SGHTA, CDR2 FQGNSA. The DNA of the CDR3 is TGTGCCAGCAGCTTCGACAATATAAACAGGGCGGCTTTCTTT. It codes for CASSFDNINRAAFF.

The chain uses TRBV4-3 and TRBJ2-5; D remains ambiguous. Per the germline V gene, CDR1 is LGHNA and CDR2 is YSLEER. The CDR3 loop spans 14 amino acids. The V and J ends lost 0 bases and 1 base respectively, with 6 bases between them. This CDR3 is CASSQDRIQETQYF. CDR3 nucleotides: TGCGCCAGCAGCCAAGATCGGATCCAAGAGACCCAGTACTTC.

The V gene is TRBV6-2 or TRBV6-3, the J gene TRBJ2-4; 13 nucleotides agree with TRBD2. Germline lookup yields CDR1 MNHEY and CDR2 SVGEGT. V dropped 6 bases and J dropped 7; count of bases not matched to a gene: 15. The CDR3 is 18 amino acids. CDR3: CASSRGLAGKGESNIQYF. DNA of the CDR3: TGTGCCAGCAGCAGGGGACTAGCGGGGAAGGGTGAGTCGAACATTCAGTACTTC.

The chain links TRBV3-1 (or the pseudogene TRBV3-2) to TRBJ2-1, with D uncertain. The germline V gene encodes CDR1 LGHDT and CDR2 YNNKEL (reference sequence). V lost 3 bases and J 9 bases, leaving 12 bases between the germline ends. CDR3 length: 13 amino acids. The chain's CDR3 is CASSQNPRLEQFF. CDR3 bases: TGTGCCAGCAGCCAGAATCCCCGACTTGAGCAGTTCTTC.

V is TRBV3-1 (or the pseudogene TRBV3-2) and J is TRBJ2-3, with 7 bases that match TRBD2. The germline CDR1 and CDR2 sequences are LGHDT and YNNKEL (reference sequence). Trimming at V came to 7 bases and at J to 0 bases, leaving 4 bases not matched to a gene. The CDR3 consists of 14 residues. CDR3 coding DNA: TGTGCCAGCAACCGAGCGGGGAGCACAGATACGCAGTATTTT. Translating gives CASNRAGSTDTQYF.

V is TRBV4-3 and J is TRBJ2-1; the D gene is possibly TRBD2 (5 bases). Per germline, CDR1 LGHNA and CDR2 YSLEER. The CDR3 totals 15 residues. V shed 1 base and J shed 2 bases, with 9 bases lying between them. CDR3 sequence: CASSQALAPYNEQFF. The CDR3 DNA follows: TGCGCCAGCAGCCAAGCCCTAGCCCCCTACAATGAGCAGTTCTTC.

In its sample, this clone was seen once. The chain joins TRBV10-3 to TRBJ2-7, with TRBD1 matching over 8 bases. V lost 3 bases and J lost 6; bases outside the gene matches: 10. CDR1 is ENHRY, CDR2 SYGVKD, per germline. The CDR3 has 15 amino acids. The DNA for the CDR3 is TGTGCCATCAGTGACCCGGGACAGGCCCCCTCCGAGCAGTACTTC. This codes for CAISDPGQAPSEQYF.

In its sample, this clone was seen once. The gene calls are TRBV7-6 and TRBJ2-7; TRBD1 might be the D (5 bases). Between the trimmed V and J ends, which lost 7 bases and 2 bases, there was a span of 12 bases. CDR3 length: 13 amino acids. Germline CDR1 SGHVS, CDR2 FNYEAQ. The CDR3: CASTKGQPYEQYF. The CDR3, as DNA: TGTGCCAGCACCAAGGGGCAACCCTACGAGCAGTACTTC.

V usage is TRBV5-4 and J usage is TRBJ1-2, with D unclear. The CDR3 consists of 14 residues. V lost 0 bases and J 5 bases, leaving 11 bases between the germline ends. The germline CDR1 and CDR2 sequences are SGHNT and YYREEE (reference sequence). The CDR3 DNA sequence: TGTGCCAGCAGCTTGGCCGGGAGTTATTATGGCTACACCTTC. It specifies CASSLAGSYYGYTF.

This sequence joins TRBV19 and TRBJ2-2; D ambiguous. Germline assignment: CDR1 LNHDA and CDR2 SQIVND (reference sequence). This CDR3 region has 16 residues. Trimming stripped 6 bases from V and 7 bases from J, with 21 bases between. This chain's CDR3 is CASREAPLSYLGELFF. The DNA for the CDR3 is TGTGCCAGTAGAGAAGCGCCCCTTTCGTACCTCGGGGAGCTGTTTTTT.

This clone was seen a handful of times. The chain joins TRBV7-9 to TRBJ2-7; 7 bases map to TRBD2. Germline lookup yields CDR1 SEHNR and CDR2 FQNEAQ (reference sequence). J was trimmed by 0 bases and V by 6 bases; bases with no gene match: 5. The CDR3 runs 14 residues. CDR3 nucleotides: TGTGCCAGCAGATCCGCTAGCGGCTCCTACGAGCAGTACTTC. It codes for CASRSASGSYEQYF.

V usage is TRBV29-1 and J usage is TRBJ2-3; no clear D gene. V lost 4 bases, J lost 2 bases, and 10 bases lay in between. CDR3 length equals 13 residues. Per germline, CDR1 SQVTM and CDR2 ANQGSEA. The CDR3 is CSVVTAATDTQYF. CDR3 DNA sequence: TGCAGCGTTGTGACCGCGGCCACAGATACGCAGTATTTT.

This chain joins TRBV5-4 and TRBJ1-1; no clear D. The germline V gene encodes CDR1 SGHNT and CDR2 YYREEE (reference sequence). Trimming pared 4 bases from V and 5 bases from J, leaving 12 bases between. The CDR3 is 13 amino acids. The CDR3 here is CASSLAVGTEAFF. The CDR3 DNA reads as TGTGCCAGCAGCCTGGCTGTGGGGACTGAAGCTTTCTTT. Full variable domain (outside the CDR3, taken from reference TRBV5-4 and TRBJ1-1): ETGVTQSPTHLIKTRGQQVTLRCSSQSGHNTVSWYQQALGQGPQFIFQYYREEENGRGNFPPRFSGLQFPNYSSELNVNALELDDSALYLCASSLAVGTEAFFGQGTRLTVV.

This sequence joins TRBV19 and TRBJ1-6; D remains unclear. This CDR3 region has 11 residues. Per germline, CDR1 LNHDA and CDR2 SQIVND (reference sequence). V was pared by 1 base and J by 14 bases, with 6 bases between. CDR3 nucleotides: TGTGCCAGTAGTATAGGGGGAACCCTCCACTTT. Protein sequence: CASSIGGTLHF.

V and J are TRBV5-1 and TRBJ2-7; TRBD1 agrees at 8 bases. CDR3 length: 13 residues. V trimming: 0 bases; J trimming: 7 bases; junction bases outside the gene matches: 3. Germline CDR1 and CDR2: SGHRS and YFSETQ. The CDR3 DNA sequence: TGCGCCAGCAGCTTGGTGGACAGGGATGAGCAGTACTTC. It is translated as CASSLVDRDEQYF.

J is TRBJ1-5 and V is TRBV6-2 or TRBV6-3; a weak D match, TRBD1 (5 bases). The CDR3 has 13 amino acids. CDR1 and CDR2 (germline): MNHEY, SVGEGT. The V gene lost 0 bases and the J gene lost 5 bases, with 5 bases spanning the gap. CDR3 protein: CASSYSRDQPQHF. The CDR3 region has the DNA TGTGCCAGCAGTTACTCCAGGGATCAGCCCCAGCATTTT.

This chain links TRBV9 with TRBJ2-3, with D hard to call. The ends were cut back, 0 bases at V and 2 bases at J, with 10 bases in the middle. Germline V gene data show CDR1 as SGDLS and CDR2 as YYNGEE. The CDR3 is 15 residues long. CDR3 protein: CASSVEDGNTDTQYF. In DNA, the CDR3 is TGTGCCAGCAGCGTAGAAGACGGAAACACAGATACGCAGTATTTT.

This clone was observed once. This chain joins TRBV7-9 and TRBJ2-3; unclear D gene. The CDR3 runs to 16 residues. V was pared by 5 bases and J by 0 bases, with 15 bases between. The V gene's germline CDR1 is SEHNR and CDR2 FQNEAQ (reference sequence). CDR3 DNA: TGTGCCAGCAGCGCGGCCCGATCGGCGAGCACAGATACGCAGTATTTT. Encoded protein: CASSAARSASTDTQYF.

The rearrangement uses TRBV27 and TRBJ2-7; D not resolved. Germline V gives CDR1 MNHEY, CDR2 SMNVEV (reference sequence). CDR3 size: 12 residues. The V gene lost 3 bases and the J gene lost 6 bases, with 9 bases spanning the gap. The CDR3: CASSFPGPEQYF. CDR3 nucleotides: TGTGCCAGCAGTTTCCCGGGTCCCGAGCAGTACTTC.

The chain has TRBV15 and TRBJ2-5, with 8 bases matching TRBD2. Germline V gives CDR1 LNHNV, CDR2 YYDKDF (reference sequence). V was clipped by 2 bases and J by 5 bases; unmatched bases: 4. This CDR3 contains 14 residues. CDR3 nucleotides: TGTGCCACCAGCAGATGGACTAGCTCTGAGACCCAGTACTTC. Translated: CATSRWTSSETQYF.

This chain connects TRBV5-6 to TRBJ1-2; a possible D gene is TRBD1 (5 bases). Germline values: CDR1 SGHDT, CDR2 YYEEEE. V was trimmed by 3 bases and J by 4 bases, leaving 22 bases between them. CDR3 length equals 17 residues. DNA of the CDR3: TGTGCCAGCAGCTATGATAGAAGGAATGGGGGAGGCTATGGCTACACCTTC. Translation: CASSYDRRNGGGYGYTF.

This CDR3 reads CASSPLRARMNEQFF. The CDR3 DNA reads as TGCGCCAGCAGTCCCCTGCGAGCCAGGATGAATGAGCAGTTCTTC. The chain links TRBV23-1 to TRBJ2-1; unclear D gene. TRBV23-1 is classed as an ORF, of uncertain function. The CDR3 runs to 15 residues. V was trimmed by 4 bases and J by 7 bases, leaving 17 bases between them.

The CDR3 coding sequence is TGTGCCAGCAGTGAGCCCCTGGGGCGGGAGAGCGCAGATACGCAGTATTTT. Encoded protein: CASSEPLGRESADTQYF. V is TRBV6-1 and J is TRBJ2-3; TRBD2 aligns across 7 bases. The germline CDR1 and CDR2 sequences are MNHNS and SASEGT. The CDR3 runs to 17 residues. V lost 3 bases and J lost 4; bases outside the gene matches: 13.

This clone was found once. The V call is TRBV5-8, the J call TRBJ2-7, with D uncertain. This CDR3 has 14 amino acids. Germline CDR1 SGHTS, CDR2 YDEGEE. Trimming took off 2 bases at V and 3 bases at J, with 12 bases between the two ends. In DNA, the CDR3 is TGTGCCAGCAGCTTCGTGACACTTGACTACGAGCAGTACTTC. Amino acid sequence: CASSFVTLDYEQYF.

The rearrangement uses TRBV23-1 and TRBJ1-3; TRBD1 might be the D (5 bases). TRBV23-1 is placed among ORFs of uncertain function. The CDR3 runs to 20 residues. V lost 4 bases and J 1 base, leaving 26 bases between the germline ends. CDR3 sequence reads: CASSPRVRGMGHVSGNTIYF. CDR3 in DNA: TGCGCCAGCAGTCCCCGGGTCCGGGGGATGGGGCATGTTTCTGGAAACACCATATATTTT.

This clone showed up just a few times. This chain joins TRBV7-2 and TRBJ2-5; a possible D gene is TRBD2 (7 bases). Germline V gene data show CDR1 as SGHTA and CDR2 as FQGNSA. The CDR3 covers 15 residues. The ends were cut back, 5 bases at V and 5 bases at J, with 18 bases in the middle. The CDR3, as DNA: TGTGCCAGCAGCGCCAACGGCGGGGGCGTGGAGACCCAGTACTTC. It encodes CASSANGGGVETQYF.

The V and J genes are TRBV11-2 and TRBJ2-1; 9 bases align to TRBD1. CDR1 and CDR2 (germline): SGHAT, FQNNGV. The junction had 6 bases not matched to a gene; V was cut back by 4 bases and J by 2 bases. The CDR3 spans 16 residues. In nucleotides, the CDR3 is TGTGCCAGCAGCTGGAGCGGGACAGGGCCCTACAATGAGCAGTTCTTC. Encoded protein: CASSWSGTGPYNEQFF.

V usage is TRBV7-2 and J usage is TRBJ1-5, with 9 bases aligning to TRBD1. The V and J ends lost 5 bases and 4 bases, in that order; junction bases with no gene match: 9. This CDR3 is 16 amino acids long. Germline CDR1 and CDR2: SGHTA and FQGNSA. The chain's CDR3 is CASSPGRGQGNQPQHF. The CDR3 DNA sequence: TGTGCCAGCAGCCCCGGAAGAGGACAGGGGAATCAGCCCCAGCATTTT. The whole variable domain, remainder taken from reference TRBV7-2 and TRBJ1-5, is GAGVSQSPSNKVTEKGKDVELRCDPISGHTALYWYRQSLGQGLEFLIYFQGNSAPDKSGLPSDRFSAERTGGSVSTLTIQRTQQEDSAVYLCASSPGRGQGNQPQHFGDGTRLSIL.